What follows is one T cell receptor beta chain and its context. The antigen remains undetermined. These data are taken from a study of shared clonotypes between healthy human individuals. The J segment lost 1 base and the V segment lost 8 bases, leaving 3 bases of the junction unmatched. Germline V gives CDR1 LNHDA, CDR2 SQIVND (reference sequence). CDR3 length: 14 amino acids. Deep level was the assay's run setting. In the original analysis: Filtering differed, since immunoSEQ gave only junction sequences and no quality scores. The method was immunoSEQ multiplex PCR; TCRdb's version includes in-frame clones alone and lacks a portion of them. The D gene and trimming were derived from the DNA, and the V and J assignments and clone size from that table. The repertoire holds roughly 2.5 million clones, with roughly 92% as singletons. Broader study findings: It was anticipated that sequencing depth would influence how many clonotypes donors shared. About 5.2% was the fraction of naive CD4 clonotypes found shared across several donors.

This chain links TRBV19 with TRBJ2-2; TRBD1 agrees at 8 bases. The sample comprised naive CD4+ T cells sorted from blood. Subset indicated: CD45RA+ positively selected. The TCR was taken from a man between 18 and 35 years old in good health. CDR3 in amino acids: CASGTGGNTGELFF. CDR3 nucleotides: TGTGCCAGTGGAACAGGGGGGAACACCGGGGAGCTGTTTTTT.